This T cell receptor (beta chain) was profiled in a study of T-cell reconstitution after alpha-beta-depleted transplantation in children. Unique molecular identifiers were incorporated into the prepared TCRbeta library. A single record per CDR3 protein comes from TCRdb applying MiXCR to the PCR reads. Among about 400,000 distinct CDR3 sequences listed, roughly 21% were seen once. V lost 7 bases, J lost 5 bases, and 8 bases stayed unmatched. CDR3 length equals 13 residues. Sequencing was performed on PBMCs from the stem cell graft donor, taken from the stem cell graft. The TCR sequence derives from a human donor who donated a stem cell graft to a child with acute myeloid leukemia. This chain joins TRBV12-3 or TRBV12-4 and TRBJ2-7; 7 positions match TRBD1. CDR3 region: CASTPQGVHEQYF. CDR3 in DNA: TGTGCCAGCACCCCCCAGGGGGTCCACGAGCAGTACTTC.